There are a few counts of the clone carrying this T cell receptor (beta chain). As yet, its antigen is unknown. The CDR3 runs 15 residues. The V gene end was trimmed by 3 bases and the J gene end by 5 bases; junction bases not matched to a gene: 9. Germline CDR1 SGDLS, CDR2 YYNGEE. In building TCR beta libraries, iRepertoire HTBI primers were used together with Arm-PCR of CDR3 regions. TCRdb independently ran MiXCR on the multiplex PCR reads; one entry per CDR3 protein. The sample contains hundreds of thousands of distinct CDR3 sequences, roughly 21% of which appear only once. Stated time point: persistent/refractory GD, antithyroid drugs over 5 years with positive TRAb. Extracted PBMC RNA gave rise to the TCR library. Collection of peripheral blood (around 10 milliliters) was done using EDTA tubes. These data originate in a study of regulatory T cells in long-lasting Graves disease. Looking at the study overall: Over-5-year antithyroid drug use with positive TSH receptor antibodies defined persistent Graves' disease in the study. The study, taken as a whole, reports: Persistent Graves' patients showed reduced TCR diversity versus newly diagnosed patients.

The sequencing used peripheral blood mononuclear cells (PBMCs), collected when the disease was refractory, from a patient treated with antithyroid drugs. The chain combines TRBV9 with TRBJ2-5, with 8 bases identical to TRBD2. This TCR was sampled from a female donor with Graves disease. The CDR3 reads CASSASAGAAETQYF. The CDR3 bases are TGTGCCAGCAGCGCTTCAGCGGGAGCAGCTGAGACCCAGTACTTC.